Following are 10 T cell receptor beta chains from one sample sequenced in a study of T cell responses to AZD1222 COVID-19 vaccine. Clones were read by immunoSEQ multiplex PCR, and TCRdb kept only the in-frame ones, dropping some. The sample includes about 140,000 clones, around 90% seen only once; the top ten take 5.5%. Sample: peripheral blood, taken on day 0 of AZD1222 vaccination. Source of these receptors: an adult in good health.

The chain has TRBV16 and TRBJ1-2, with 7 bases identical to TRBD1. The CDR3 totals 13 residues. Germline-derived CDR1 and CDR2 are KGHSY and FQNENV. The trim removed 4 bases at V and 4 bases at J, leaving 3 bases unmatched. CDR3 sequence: CASSPGTAYGYTF. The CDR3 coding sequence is TGTGCCAGCAGCCCGGGGACAGCCTATGGCTACACCTTC.

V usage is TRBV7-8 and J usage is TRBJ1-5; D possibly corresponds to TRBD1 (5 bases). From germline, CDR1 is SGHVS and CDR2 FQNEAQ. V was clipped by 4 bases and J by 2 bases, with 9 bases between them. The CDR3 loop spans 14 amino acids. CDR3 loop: CASSSRDGNQPQHF. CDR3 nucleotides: TGTGCCAGCAGCTCAAGGGACGGCAATCAGCCCCAGCATTTT.

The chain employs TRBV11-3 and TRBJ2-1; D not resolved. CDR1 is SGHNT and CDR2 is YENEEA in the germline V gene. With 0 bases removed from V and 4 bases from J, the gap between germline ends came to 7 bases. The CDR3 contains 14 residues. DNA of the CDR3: TGTGCCAGCAGCTTAGATCGCCCGTACAATGAGCAGTTCTTC. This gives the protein CASSLDRPYNEQFF.

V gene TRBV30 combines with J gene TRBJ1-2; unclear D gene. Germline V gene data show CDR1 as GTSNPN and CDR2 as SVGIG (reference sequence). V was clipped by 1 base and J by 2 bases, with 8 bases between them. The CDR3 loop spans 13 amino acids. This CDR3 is CAWSDGGNYGYTF. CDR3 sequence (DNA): TGTGCCTGGAGTGACGGAGGGAACTATGGCTACACCTTC.

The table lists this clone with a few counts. The CDR3, as DNA: TGTGCCAGCAGTGACACCGATGGGACAGGGGGCTTTTATGGCTACACCTTC. Residues: CASSDTDGTGGFYGYTF. The chain uses TRBV6-4 and TRBJ1-2; 12 nucleotides align to TRBD1. This CDR3 is 17 amino acids long. Trimming at V came to 2 bases and at J to 5 bases, leaving 9 bases not matched to a gene. Germline V gene sequence: CDR1 MRHNA, CDR2 SNTAGT.

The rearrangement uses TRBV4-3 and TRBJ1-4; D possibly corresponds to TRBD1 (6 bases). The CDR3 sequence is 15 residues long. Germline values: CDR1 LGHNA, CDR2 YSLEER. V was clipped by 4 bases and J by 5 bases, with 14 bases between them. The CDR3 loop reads CASSRLGQSNEKLFF. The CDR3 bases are TGCGCCAGCAGCCGATTAGGACAGAGCAATGAAAAACTGTTTTTT.

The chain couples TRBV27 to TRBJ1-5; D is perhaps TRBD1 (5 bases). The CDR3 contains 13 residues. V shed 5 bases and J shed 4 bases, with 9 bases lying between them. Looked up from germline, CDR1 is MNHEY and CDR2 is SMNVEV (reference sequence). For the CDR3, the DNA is TGTGCCAGCAGTATGGGACCGAATCAGCCCCAGCATTTT. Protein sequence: CASSMGPNQPQHF.

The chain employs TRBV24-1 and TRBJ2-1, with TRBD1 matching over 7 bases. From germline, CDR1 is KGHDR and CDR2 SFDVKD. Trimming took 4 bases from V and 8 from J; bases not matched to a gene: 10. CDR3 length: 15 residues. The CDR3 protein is CATSDPRTGSDEQFF. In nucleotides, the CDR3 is TGTGCCACCAGTGACCCCCGGACAGGTAGCGATGAGCAGTTCTTC.

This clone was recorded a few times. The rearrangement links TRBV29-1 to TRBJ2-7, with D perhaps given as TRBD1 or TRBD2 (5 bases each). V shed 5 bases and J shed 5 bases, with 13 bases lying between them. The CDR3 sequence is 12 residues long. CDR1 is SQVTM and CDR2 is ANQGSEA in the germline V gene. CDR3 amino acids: CSVYKPGHEQYF. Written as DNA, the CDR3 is TGCAGCGTTTATAAACCGGGACACGAGCAGTACTTC.

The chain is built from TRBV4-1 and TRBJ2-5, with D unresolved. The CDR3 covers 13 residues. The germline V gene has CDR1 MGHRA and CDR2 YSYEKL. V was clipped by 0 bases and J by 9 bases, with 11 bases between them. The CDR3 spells CASSQEPRRAQYF. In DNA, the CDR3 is TGCGCCAGCAGCCAAGAACCTCGACGGGCCCAGTACTTC.